This TCR beta chain was documented in a study of blood T cell repertoires in COVID-19. About the research overall: Specimens from acute and convalescent COVID-19 originated in the United States, Italy and Spain. T cells, B-cell-depleted T cells, or PBMCs supplied cDNA or gDNA.

The authors' processing: Amplification with reference gene primers provided the estimates of nucleated cell counts. Assay: immunoSEQ multiplex PCR; the TCRdb copy retains only in-frame clones and omits some. The DNA gave D and trimming, while V, J and clone size come from that table. The top ten clones hold over 2.5% of a sample with 250,000 to 300,000 clones, 81% of them seen once. This CDR3 is built from 16 residues. J lost 6 bases, V lost 1 base, and 12 bases had no gene match. Germline CDR1 reads KGHSH; CDR2 reads LQKENI. The gene calls are TRBV18 and TRBJ2-7; 7 nucleotides line up with TRBD1. The receptor was isolated from a woman aged 60-75 years with active or convalescent COVID-19. Sequences were obtained from peripheral blood. The CDR3 protein is CASSPQALTGVPEQYF. The CDR3 bases are TGTGCCAGCTCACCACAGGCCTTAACAGGGGTCCCCGAGCAGTACTTC.